This T cell receptor beta chain was profiled in a study of shared clonotypes between healthy human individuals. J was trimmed by 8 bases and V by 4 bases; bases with no gene match: 7. This CDR3 region has 16 residues. Germline CDR1 reads SGHNT; CDR2 reads YYREEE (reference sequence). TCRdb's copy holds only in-frame clones and misses some; the assay was immunoSEQ multiplex PCR. The profile covers about 2.4 million clones, with 93% appearing a single time and 0.36% taken by the ten largest. A CD45RA-negative memory subset and a CD45RA+ naive subset were separated from the CD4+ cells. The sequencing sample was made of naive CD4+ T cells from PBMCs. Documented subset: CD45RA+ positively selected. The TCR originated in a man aged 18 to 30 in good health. Some clones in this sample may be carry-over from other donors' samples. The chain is built from TRBV5-4 and TRBJ2-1, with 15 bases lining up with TRBD2. The CDR3 region has the DNA TGTGCCAGCAGCAACGGACTAGCGGGAGGGGGATATGAGCAGTTCTTC. It codes for CASSNGLAGGGYEQFF.